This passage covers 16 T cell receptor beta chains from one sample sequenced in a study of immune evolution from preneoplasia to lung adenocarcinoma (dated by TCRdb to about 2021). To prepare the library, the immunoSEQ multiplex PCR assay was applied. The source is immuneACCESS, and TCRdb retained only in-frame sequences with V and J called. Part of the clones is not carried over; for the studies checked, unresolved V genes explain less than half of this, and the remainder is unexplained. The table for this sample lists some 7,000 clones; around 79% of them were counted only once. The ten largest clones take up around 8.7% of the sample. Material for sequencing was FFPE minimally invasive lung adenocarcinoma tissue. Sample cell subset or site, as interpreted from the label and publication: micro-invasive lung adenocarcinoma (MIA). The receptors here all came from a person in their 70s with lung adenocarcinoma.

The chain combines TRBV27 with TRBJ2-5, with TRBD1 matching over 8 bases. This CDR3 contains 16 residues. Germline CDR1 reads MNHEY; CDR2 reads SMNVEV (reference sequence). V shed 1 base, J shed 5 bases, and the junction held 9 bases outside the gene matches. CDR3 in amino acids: CASSLYAGGGAETQYF. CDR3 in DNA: TGTGCCAGCAGTTTATATGCAGGGGGCGGGGCCGAGACCCAGTACTTC.

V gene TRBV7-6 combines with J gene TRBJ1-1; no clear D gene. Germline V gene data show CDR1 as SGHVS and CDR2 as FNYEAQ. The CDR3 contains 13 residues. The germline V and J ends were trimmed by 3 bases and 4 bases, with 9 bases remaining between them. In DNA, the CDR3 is TGTGCCAGCAGCTTTAACAGAGGCACTGAAGCTTTCTTT. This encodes CASSFNRGTEAFF.

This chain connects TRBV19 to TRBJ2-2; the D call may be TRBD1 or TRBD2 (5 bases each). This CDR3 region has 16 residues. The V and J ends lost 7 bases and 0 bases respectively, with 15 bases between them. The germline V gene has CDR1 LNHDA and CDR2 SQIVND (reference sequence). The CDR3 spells CASNQGRFANTGELFF. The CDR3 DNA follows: TGTGCCAGTAATCAGGGACGTTTCGCGAACACCGGGGAGCTGTTTTTT.

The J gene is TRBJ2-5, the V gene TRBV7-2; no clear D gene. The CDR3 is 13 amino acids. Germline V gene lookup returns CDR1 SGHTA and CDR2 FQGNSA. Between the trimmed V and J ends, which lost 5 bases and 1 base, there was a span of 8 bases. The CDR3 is CASSPARQETQYF. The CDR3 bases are TGTGCCAGCAGCCCGGCTCGCCAAGAGACCCAGTACTTC.

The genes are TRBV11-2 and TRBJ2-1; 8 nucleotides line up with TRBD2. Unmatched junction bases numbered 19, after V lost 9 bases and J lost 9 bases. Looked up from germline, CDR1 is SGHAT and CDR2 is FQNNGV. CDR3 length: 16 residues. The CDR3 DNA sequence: TGTGCCAGACCCCTCCGAGCGGGAGAGAGTTGGGGTGAGCAGTTCTTC. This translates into CARPLRAGESWGEQFF.

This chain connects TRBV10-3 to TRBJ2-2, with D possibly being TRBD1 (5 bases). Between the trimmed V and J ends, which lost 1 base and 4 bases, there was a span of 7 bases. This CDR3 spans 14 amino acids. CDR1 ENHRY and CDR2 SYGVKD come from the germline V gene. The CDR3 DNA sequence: TGTGCCATCAGTGAGTTAGGGGCCACCGGGGAGCTGTTTTTT. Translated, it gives CAISELGATGELFF.

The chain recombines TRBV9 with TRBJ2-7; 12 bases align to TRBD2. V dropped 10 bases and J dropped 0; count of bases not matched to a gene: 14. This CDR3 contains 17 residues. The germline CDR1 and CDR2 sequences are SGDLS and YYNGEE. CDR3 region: CARLRGLAGPDSYEQYF. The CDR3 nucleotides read TGTGCCCGACTGCGGGGACTAGCGGGTCCAGACTCCTACGAGCAGTACTTC.

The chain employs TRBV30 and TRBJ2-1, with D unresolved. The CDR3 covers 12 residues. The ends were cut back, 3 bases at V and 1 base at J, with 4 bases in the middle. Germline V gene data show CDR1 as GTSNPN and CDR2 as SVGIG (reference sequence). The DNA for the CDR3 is TGTGCCTGGAGAAGATCCTACAATGAGCAGTTCTTC. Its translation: CAWRRSYNEQFF.

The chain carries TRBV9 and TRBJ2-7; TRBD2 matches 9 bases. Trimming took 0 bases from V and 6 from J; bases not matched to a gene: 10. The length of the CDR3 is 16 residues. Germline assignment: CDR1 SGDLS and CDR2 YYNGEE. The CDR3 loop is CASSVGSSGSLSEQYF. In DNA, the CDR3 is TGTGCCAGCAGCGTAGGTAGTAGCGGGAGTTTGAGCGAGCAGTACTTC.

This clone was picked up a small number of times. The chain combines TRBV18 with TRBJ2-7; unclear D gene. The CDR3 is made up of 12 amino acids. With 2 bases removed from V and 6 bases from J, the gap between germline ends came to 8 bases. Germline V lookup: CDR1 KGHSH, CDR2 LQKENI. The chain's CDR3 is CASSPTSGEQYF. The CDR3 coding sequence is TGTGCCAGCTCACCAACCAGTGGCGAGCAGTACTTC.

The CDR3 region has the DNA TGCGCCAGCAGCCAAGATTTAGGTCGGACTGAAGCTTTCTTT. This encodes CASSQDLGRTEAFF. The chain carries TRBV4-1 and TRBJ1-1; unclear D gene. Germline loops: CDR1 MGHRA, CDR2 YSYEKL. Trimming removed 0 bases from V and 5 bases from J, with 10 bases in between. This CDR3 spans 14 amino acids.

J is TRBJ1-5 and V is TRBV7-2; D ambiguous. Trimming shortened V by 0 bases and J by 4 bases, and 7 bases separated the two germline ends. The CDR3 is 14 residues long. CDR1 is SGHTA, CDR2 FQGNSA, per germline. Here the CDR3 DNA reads TGTGCCAGCAGCTTAGCGCGGTTTAATCAGCCCCAGCATTTT. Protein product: CASSLARFNQPQHF.

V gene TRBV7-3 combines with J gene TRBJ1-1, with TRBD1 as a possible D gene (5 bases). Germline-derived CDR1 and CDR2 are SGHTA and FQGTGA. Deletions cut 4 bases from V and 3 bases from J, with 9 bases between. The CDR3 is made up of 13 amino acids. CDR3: CASSSQGYTEAFF. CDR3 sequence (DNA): TGTGCCAGCAGCTCCCAGGGTTACACTGAAGCTTTCTTT.

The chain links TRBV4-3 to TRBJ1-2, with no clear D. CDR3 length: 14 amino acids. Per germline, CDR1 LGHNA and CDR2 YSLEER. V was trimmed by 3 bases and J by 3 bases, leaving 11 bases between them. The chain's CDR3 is CASSQSRDDYGYTF. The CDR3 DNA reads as TGCGCCAGCAGCCAGAGCAGAGACGACTATGGCTACACCTTC.

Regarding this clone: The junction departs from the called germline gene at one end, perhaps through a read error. The CDR3 DNA follows: TGCAGCGTTGAAAACGGCGCCAGTCAATCCCGATCTGACTTAACATTT. Translated: CSVENGASQSRSDLTF. The chain employs TRBV29-1 and TRBJ1-4, with unresolved D. The CDR3 covers 16 residues. Germline lookup yields CDR1 SQVTM and CDR2 ANQGSEA.

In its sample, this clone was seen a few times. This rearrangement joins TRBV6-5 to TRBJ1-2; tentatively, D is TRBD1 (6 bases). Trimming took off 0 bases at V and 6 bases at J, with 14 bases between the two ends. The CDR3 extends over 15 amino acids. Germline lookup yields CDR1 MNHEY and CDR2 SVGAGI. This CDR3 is CASSYSADSSNGYTF. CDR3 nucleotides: TGTGCCAGCAGTTACTCTGCGGACAGCTCAAATGGCTACACCTTC.